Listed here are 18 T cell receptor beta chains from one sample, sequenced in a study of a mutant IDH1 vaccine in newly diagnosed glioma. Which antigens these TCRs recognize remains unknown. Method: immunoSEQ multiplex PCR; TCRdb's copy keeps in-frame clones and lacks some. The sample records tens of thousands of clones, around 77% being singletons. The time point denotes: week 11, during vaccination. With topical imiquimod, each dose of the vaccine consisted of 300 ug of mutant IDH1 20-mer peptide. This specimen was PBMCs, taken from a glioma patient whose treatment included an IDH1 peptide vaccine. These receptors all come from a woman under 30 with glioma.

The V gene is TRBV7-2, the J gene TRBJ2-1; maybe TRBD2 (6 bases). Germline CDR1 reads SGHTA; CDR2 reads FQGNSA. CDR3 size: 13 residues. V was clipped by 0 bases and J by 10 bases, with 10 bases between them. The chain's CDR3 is CASSLASGGEQFF. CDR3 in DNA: TGTGCCAGCAGCTTAGCCTCTGGGGGGGAGCAGTTCTTC. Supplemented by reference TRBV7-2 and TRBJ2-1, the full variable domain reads GAGVSQSPSNKVTEKGKDVELRCDPISGHTALYWYRQSLGQGLEFLIYFQGNSAPDKSGLPSDRFSAERTGGSVSTLTIQRTQQEDSAVYLCASSLASGGEQFFGPGTRLTVL.

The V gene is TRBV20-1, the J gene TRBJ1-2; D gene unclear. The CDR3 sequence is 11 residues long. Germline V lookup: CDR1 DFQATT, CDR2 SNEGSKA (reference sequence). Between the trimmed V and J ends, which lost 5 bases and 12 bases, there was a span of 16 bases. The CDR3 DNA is TGCAGTGCTCCGCCAAATGGGATCGACACCTTC. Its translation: CSAPPNGIDTF.

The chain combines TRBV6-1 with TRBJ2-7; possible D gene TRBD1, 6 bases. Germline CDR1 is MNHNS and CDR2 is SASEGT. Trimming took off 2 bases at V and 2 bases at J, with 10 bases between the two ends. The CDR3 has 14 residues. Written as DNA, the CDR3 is TGTGCCAGCAGTGAAATGGGGGCGGCCTACGAGCAGTACTTC. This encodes CASSEMGAAYEQYF.

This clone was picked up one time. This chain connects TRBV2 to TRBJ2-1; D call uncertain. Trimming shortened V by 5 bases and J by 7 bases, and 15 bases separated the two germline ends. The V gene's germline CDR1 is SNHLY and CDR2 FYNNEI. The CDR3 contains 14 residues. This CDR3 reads CASSLSVGLNEQFF. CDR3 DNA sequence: TGTGCCAGCAGTTTGTCGGTAGGGCTAAATGAGCAGTTCTTC.

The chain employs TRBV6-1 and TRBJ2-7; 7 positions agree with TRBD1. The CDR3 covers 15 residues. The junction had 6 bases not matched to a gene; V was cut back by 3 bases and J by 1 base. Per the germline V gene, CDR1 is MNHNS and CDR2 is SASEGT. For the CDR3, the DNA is TGTGCCAGCAGTGATATAGGACAGGTTTCCTACGAGCAGTACTTC. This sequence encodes CASSDIGQVSYEQYF.

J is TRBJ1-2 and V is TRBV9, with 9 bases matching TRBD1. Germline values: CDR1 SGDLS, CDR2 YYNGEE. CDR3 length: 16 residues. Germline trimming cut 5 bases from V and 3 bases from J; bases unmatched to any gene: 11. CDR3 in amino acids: CASRGRDREGDYGYTF. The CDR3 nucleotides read TGTGCCAGCAGGGGCCGGGACAGGGAGGGGGACTATGGCTACACCTTC.

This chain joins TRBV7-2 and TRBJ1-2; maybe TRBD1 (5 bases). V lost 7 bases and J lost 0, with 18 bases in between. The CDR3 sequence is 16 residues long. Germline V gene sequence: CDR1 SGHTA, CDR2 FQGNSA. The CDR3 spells CASTLQGPLANYGYTF. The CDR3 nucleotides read TGTGCCAGCACCTTGCAGGGACCTTTAGCTAACTATGGCTACACCTTC.

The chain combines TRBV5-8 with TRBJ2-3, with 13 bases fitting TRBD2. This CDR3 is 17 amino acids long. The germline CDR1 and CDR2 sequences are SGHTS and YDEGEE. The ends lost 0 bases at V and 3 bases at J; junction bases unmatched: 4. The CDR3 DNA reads TGTGCCAGCAGCTTGGGTGGACTAGCGGGGGCGACAGATACGCAGTATTTT. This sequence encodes CASSLGGLAGATDTQYF.

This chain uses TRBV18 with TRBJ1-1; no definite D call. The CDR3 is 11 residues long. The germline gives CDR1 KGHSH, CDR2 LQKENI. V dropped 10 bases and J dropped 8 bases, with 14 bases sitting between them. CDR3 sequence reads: CATESRGEAFF. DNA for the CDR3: TGTGCCACCGAGTCCCGGGGAGAAGCTTTCTTT.

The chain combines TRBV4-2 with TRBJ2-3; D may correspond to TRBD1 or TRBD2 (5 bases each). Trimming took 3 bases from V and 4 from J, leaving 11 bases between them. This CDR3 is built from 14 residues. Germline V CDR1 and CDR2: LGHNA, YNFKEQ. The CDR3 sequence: CASSQPRGPDTQYF. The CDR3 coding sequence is TGTGCCAGCAGCCAGCCCCGGGGCCCAGATACGCAGTATTTT.

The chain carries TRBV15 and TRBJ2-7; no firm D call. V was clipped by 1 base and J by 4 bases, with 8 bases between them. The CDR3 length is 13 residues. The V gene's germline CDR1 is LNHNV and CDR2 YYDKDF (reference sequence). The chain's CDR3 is CATSRAEDYEQYF. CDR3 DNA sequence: TGTGCCACCAGCAGAGCAGAAGATTACGAGCAGTACTTC. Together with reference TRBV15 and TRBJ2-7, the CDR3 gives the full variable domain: DAMVIQNPRYQVTQFGKPVTLSCSQTLNHNVMYWYQQKSSQAPKLLFHYYDKDFNNEADTPDNFQSRRPNTSFCFLDIRSPGLGDTAMYLCATSRAEDYEQYFGPGTRLTVT.

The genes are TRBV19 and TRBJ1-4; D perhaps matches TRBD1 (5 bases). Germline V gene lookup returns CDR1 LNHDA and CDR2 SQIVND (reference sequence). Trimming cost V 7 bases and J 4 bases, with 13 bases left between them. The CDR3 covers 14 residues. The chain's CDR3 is CASNVWQGNEKLFF. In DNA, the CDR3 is TGTGCCAGTAACGTCTGGCAGGGTAATGAAAAACTGTTTTTT.

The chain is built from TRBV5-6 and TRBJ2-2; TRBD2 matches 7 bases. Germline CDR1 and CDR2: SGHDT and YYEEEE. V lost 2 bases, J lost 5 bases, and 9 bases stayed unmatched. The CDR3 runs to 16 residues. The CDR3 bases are TGTGCCAGCAGCTTCCTATCGGGAGGACGAACCGGGGAGCTGTTTTTT. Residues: CASSFLSGGRTGELFF.

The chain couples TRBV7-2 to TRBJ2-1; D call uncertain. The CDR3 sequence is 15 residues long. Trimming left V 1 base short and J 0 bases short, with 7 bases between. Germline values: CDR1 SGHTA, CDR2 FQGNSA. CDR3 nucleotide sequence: TGTGCCAGCAGCTTAGGTTCCGGCTCCTACAATGAGCAGTTCTTC. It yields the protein CASSLGSGSYNEQFF.

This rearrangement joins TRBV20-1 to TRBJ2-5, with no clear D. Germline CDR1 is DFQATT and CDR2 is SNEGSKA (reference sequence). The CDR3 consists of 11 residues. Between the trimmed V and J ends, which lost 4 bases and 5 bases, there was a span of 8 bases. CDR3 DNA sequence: TGCAGTGCTACCAGAGGCGAGACCCAGTACTTC. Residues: CSATRGETQYF.

CDR3 sequence reads: CAWSGSGGADTGELFF. The CDR3, as DNA: TGTGCCTGGAGTGGCAGCGGGGGGGCTGACACCGGGGAGCTGTTTTTT. This chain connects TRBV30 to TRBJ2-2; 10 nucleotides align to TRBD2. J lost 3 bases, V lost 1 base, and 5 bases had no gene match. The CDR3 loop spans 16 amino acids. Germline V gives CDR1 GTSNPN, CDR2 SVGIG (reference sequence).

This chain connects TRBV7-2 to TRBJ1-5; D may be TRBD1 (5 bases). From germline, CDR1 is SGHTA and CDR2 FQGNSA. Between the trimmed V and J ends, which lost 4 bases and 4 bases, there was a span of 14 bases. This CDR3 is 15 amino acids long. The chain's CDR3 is CASSWGGTGNQPQHF. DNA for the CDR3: TGTGCCAGCAGCTGGGGGGGGACTGGAAATCAGCCCCAGCATTTT. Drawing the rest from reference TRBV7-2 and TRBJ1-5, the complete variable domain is GAGVSQSPSNKVTEKGKDVELRCDPISGHTALYWYRQSLGQGLEFLIYFQGNSAPDKSGLPSDRFSAERTGGSVSTLTIQRTQQEDSAVYLCASSWGGTGNQPQHFGDGTRLSIL.

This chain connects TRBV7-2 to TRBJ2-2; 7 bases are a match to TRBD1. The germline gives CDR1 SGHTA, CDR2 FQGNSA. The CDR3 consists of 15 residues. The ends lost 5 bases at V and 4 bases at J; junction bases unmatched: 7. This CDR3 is CASSTTGAGTGELFF. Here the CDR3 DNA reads TGTGCCAGCAGCACCACAGGGGCGGGCACCGGGGAGCTGTTTTTT.